This entry lists 13 T cell receptor beta chains sequenced from one sample in a study of OX40 agonist ivuxolimab in advanced cancers. The protocol was immunoSEQ multiplex PCR, while the TCRdb copy is restricted to in-frame clones and leaves out a portion. This table holds roughly 80,000 clones, 87% found once. Sequencing was performed on CD4+ or CD8+ T cells sorted from blood, taken in a trial of the OX40 agonist ivuxolimab. Receptors were obtained from an adult with an advanced solid tumor such as melanoma, head and neck, liver or kidney cancer.

The chain has TRBV5-5 and TRBJ1-1; possible D gene TRBD1, 6 bases. V lost 0 bases and J 8 bases, leaving 8 bases between the germline ends. This CDR3 is built from 12 residues. The germline V gene has CDR1 SGHKS and CDR2 YYEKEE (reference sequence). In nucleotides, the CDR3 is TGTGCCAGCAGCTTGGCCCAGGGGGAAGCTTTCTTT. Translating it yields CASSLAQGEAFF. Variable domain in full (rest from reference TRBV5-5 and TRBJ1-1): DAGVTQSPTHLIKTRGQQVTLRCSPISGHKSVSWYQQVLGQGPQFIFQYYEKEERGRGNFPDRFSARQFPNYSSELNVNALLLGDSALYLCASSLAQGEAFFGQGTRLTVV.

J is TRBJ2-5 and V is TRBV30; D possibly corresponds to TRBD2 (5 bases). Trimming removed 4 bases from V and 5 bases from J, with 11 bases in between. This CDR3 comprises 12 residues. Germline CDR1 reads GTSNPN; CDR2 reads SVGIG (reference sequence). The CDR3 sequence: CAWTTSGETQYF. DNA of the CDR3: TGTGCCTGGACCACGTCGGGGGAGACCCAGTACTTC. Together with reference TRBV30 and TRBJ2-5, the CDR3 gives the full variable domain: SQTIHQWPATLVQPVGSPLSLECTVEGTSNPNLYWYRQAAGRGLQLLFYSVGIGQISSEVPQNLSASRPQDRQFILSSKKLLLSDSGFYLCAWTTSGETQYFGPGTRLLVL.

The chain is built from TRBV29-1 and TRBJ2-1; 7 bases line up with TRBD2. V shed 0 bases and J 9 bases; nucleotides not matched to a gene: 14. Germline assignment: CDR1 SQVTM and CDR2 ANQGSEA. This CDR3 is built from 16 residues. CDR3 sequence reads: CSVEDTWLAVDSEQFF. The CDR3 DNA reads TGCAGCGTTGAAGATACGTGGCTAGCGGTGGATAGTGAGCAGTTCTTC.

This clone was recorded only once. This chain connects TRBV7-3 to TRBJ2-2; perhaps TRBD1 as D (6 bases). Per germline, CDR1 SGHTA and CDR2 FQGTGA. The V end lost 5 bases, the J end lost 4 bases, and 8 bases lay between the germline ends. There are 13 residues in the CDR3. CDR3 coding DNA: TGTGCCAGCAGCCCCAGGGGCACCGGGGAGCTGTTTTTT. Its protein product is CASSPRGTGELFF.

The chain is built from TRBV6-5 and TRBJ2-7; D assignment may be TRBD1 or TRBD2 (6 bases each). The germline gives CDR1 MNHEY, CDR2 SVGAGI. The CDR3 is 13 residues long. Deletions cut 6 bases from V and 2 bases from J, with 11 bases between. CDR3 in DNA: TGTGCCAGCAGACTAGGGGGGACCTACGAGCAGTACTTC. Translating it yields CASRLGGTYEQYF.

V and J are TRBV5-1 and TRBJ2-2; no definite D call. This CDR3 spans 15 amino acids. The germline V gene has CDR1 SGHRS and CDR2 YFSETQ. Between the trimmed V and J ends, which lost 4 bases and 0 bases, there was a span of 10 bases. The CDR3 region has the DNA TGCGCCAGCAGCCCCCAATTTTCGAACACCGGGGAGCTGTTTTTT. Translation gives CASSPQFSNTGELFF.

The chain employs TRBV30 and TRBJ2-7; D may be TRBD1 (6 bases). The V and J ends lost 0 bases and 1 base respectively, with 16 bases between them. The CDR3 length is 16 residues. CDR1 is GTSNPN, CDR2 SVGIG, per germline (reference sequence). Here the CDR3 DNA reads TGTGCCTGGAGTGTTCCCGGCAGGGGTTCGTCCTACGAGCAGTACTTC. It encodes CAWSVPGRGSSYEQYF.

The gene calls are TRBV6-1 and TRBJ2-1; 12 positions match TRBD2. CDR1 is MNHNS and CDR2 is SASEGT in the germline V gene. V shed 7 bases and J 10 bases; nucleotides not matched to a gene: 11. This CDR3 contains 15 residues. The CDR3 spells CASTLGLAGLREQFF. In DNA, the CDR3 is TGTGCCAGCACCCTGGGACTAGCGGGCCTTCGAGAGCAGTTCTTC.

This clone appeared once. This sequence joins TRBV27 and TRBJ2-5, with 11 bases that match TRBD1. The CDR3 runs 20 residues. After removal of 5 bases from V and 5 bases from J, the junction contained 22 bases not matched to a gene. The germline CDR1 and CDR2 sequences are MNHEY and SMNVEV (reference sequence). The CDR3 DNA is TGTGCCAGCAGTCCCCGAAGCGGGTTAGGACAGGGGGCTTCAAGGGAGACCCAGTACTTC. Protein product: CASSPRSGLGQGASRETQYF.

Only a few counts were recorded for this clone. This chain links TRBV6-1 with TRBJ1-2, with 7 positions matching TRBD1. In germline, CDR1 is MNHNS, CDR2 SASEGT. The CDR3 totals 16 residues. V shed 1 base, J shed 9 bases, and the junction held 14 bases outside the gene matches. The DNA of the CDR3 is TGTGCCAGCAGTGAAGGAATAGAGACAGGGAACAGGCGCTACACCTTC. Translation: CASSEGIETGNRRYTF.

This clone was seen a handful of times. CDR3 bases: TGTGCCAGCAGCCCCGGGACCACTAGCACAGATACGCAGTATTTT. Translation: CASSPGTTSTDTQYF. The chain links TRBV7-9 to TRBJ2-3; perhaps D is TRBD1 or TRBD2 (5 bases each). The CDR3 spans 15 residues. Germline CDR1 reads SEHNR; CDR2 reads FQNEAQ (reference sequence). V shed 5 bases and J shed 0 bases, with 12 bases lying between them.

The genes are TRBV5-1 and TRBJ1-6; a possible D gene is TRBD1 (5 bases). Trimming cost V 4 bases and J 0 bases, with 11 bases left between them. The CDR3 loop spans 16 amino acids. Germline CDR1 is SGHRS and CDR2 is YFSETQ. CDR3 nucleotides: TGCGCCAGCAGCGACCTAGGGGTCTCCTATAATTCACCCCTCCACTTT. It is translated as CASSDLGVSYNSPLHF.

The chain uses TRBV7-2 and TRBJ1-1; no clear D gene. Germline V CDR1 and CDR2: SGHTA, FQGNSA. The ends were cut back, 0 bases at V and 1 base at J, with 9 bases in the middle. CDR3 length: 15 amino acids. The CDR3 DNA reads as TGTGCCAGCAGCTTAGCTGGCAGGCAGAACACTGAAGCTTTCTTT. It encodes CASSLAGRQNTEAFF. Full variable domain (missing parts from reference TRBV7-2 and TRBJ1-1): GAGVSQSPSNKVTEKGKDVELRCDPISGHTALYWYRQSLGQGLEFLIYFQGNSAPDKSGLPSDRFSAERTGGSVSTLTIQRTQQEDSAVYLCASSLAGRQNTEAFFGQGTRLTVV.